These T cell receptor beta chains were read from a single sample in a study of blood T cells in healthy people across ages. Each CDR3 protein gets one entry after TCRdb re-called the 5' RACE reads with MiXCR. The sample shows 1,100,000 or so distinct CDR3 sequences, under 55% of them seen only once. Sequencing was performed on blood. The receptors shown here come from a woman aged 55 to 70 in good health. Each CDR3 is given with its conserved first and last residue. Fields, in order: D gene, J gene, V gene, clone size, CDR3 protein, CDR3 DNA. A D gene is named only where the DNA matches it firmly. Expanded clones are given a class, and other clones once, few, many or no size at all.

D gene: TRBD1; J gene: TRBJ2-7; V gene: TRBV5-1; clone size: once; CDR3 protein: CASSYQPGQEFYEQYF; CDR3 DNA: TGCGCCAGCAGCTACCAACCGGGACAGGAGTTCTACGAGCAGTACTTC
D gene: NA; J gene: TRBJ1-6; V gene: TRBV5-6; clone size: NA; CDR3 protein: CASSLLGEPSAPLHF; CDR3 DNA: TGTGCCAGCAGCTTGTTGGGGGAGCCCTCGGCACCCCTCCACTTT
D gene: NA; J gene: TRBJ2-3; V gene: TRBV10-3; clone size: few; CDR3 protein: CAISEGGRKLDTQYF; CDR3 DNA: TGTGCCATCAGTGAGGGGGGCCGTAAACTGGATACGCAGTATTTT
D gene: NA; J gene: TRBJ2-7; V gene: TRBV18; clone size: NA; CDR3 protein: CASSQQSSHEQYF; CDR3 DNA: TGTGCCAGCTCACAACAGAGCTCCCACGAGCAGTACTTC
D gene: TRBD1; J gene: TRBJ2-7; V gene: TRBV9; clone size: many; CDR3 protein: CASSVGTGATYEQYF; CDR3 DNA: TGTGCCAGCAGCGTAGGGACAGGCGCCACCTACGAGCAGTACTTC
D gene: NA; J gene: TRBJ2-5; V gene: TRBV7-8; clone size: NA; CDR3 protein: CASTDLLGGTQYF; CDR3 DNA: TGTGCCAGCACCGACCTTTTGGGCGGGACCCAGTACTTC
D gene: NA; J gene: TRBJ2-1; V gene: TRBV20-1; clone size: NA; CDR3 protein: CSAHKDEQFF; CDR3 DNA: TGCAGTGCTCACAAGGATGAGCAGTTCTTC
D gene: NA; J gene: TRBJ2-3; V gene: TRBV6-5; clone size: NA; CDR3 protein: CASSYGNLGADTQYF; CDR3 DNA: TGTGCCAGCAGTTATGGCAATCTCGGGGCAGATACGCAGTATTTT
D gene: TRBD1; J gene: TRBJ2-7; V gene: TRBV11-2; clone size: NA; CDR3 protein: CASVSLPGQGINEQYF; CDR3 DNA: TGTGCCAGCGTATCATTACCGGGACAGGGAATCAATGAGCAGTACTTC
D gene: NA; J gene: TRBJ2-7; V gene: TRBV15; clone size: few; CDR3 protein: CATSRDLEGMNEQYF; CDR3 DNA: TGTGCCACCAGCAGAGATCTGGAAGGGATGAACGAGCAGTACTTC
D gene: TRBD1; J gene: TRBJ2-5; V gene: TRBV7-9; clone size: NA; CDR3 protein: CASSWRQGVRETQYF; CDR3 DNA: TGTGCCAGCAGCTGGAGACAGGGGGTCAGGGAGACCCAGTACTTC
D gene: NA; J gene: TRBJ2-7; V gene: TRBV29-1; clone size: few; CDR3 protein: CSVEGVGRTGFGYEQYF; CDR3 DNA: TGCAGCGTTGAAGGAGTAGGGCGCACAGGGTTTGGCTACGAGCAGTACTTC
D gene: NA; J gene: TRBJ2-5; V gene: TRBV28; clone size: few; CDR3 protein: CASSPQREKETQYF; CDR3 DNA: TGTGCCAGCAGTCCACAAAGGGAGAAAGAGACCCAGTACTTC
D gene: TRBD2; J gene: TRBJ2-1; V gene: TRBV28; clone size: few; CDR3 protein: CASTVGGRSYNEQFF; CDR3 DNA: TGTGCCAGCACCGTGGGAGGGAGGTCCTACAATGAGCAGTTCTTC
D gene: TRBD1; J gene: TRBJ2-7; V gene: TRBV28; clone size: few; CDR3 protein: CASPASRGRRYEQYF; CDR3 DNA: TGTGCCAGCCCGGCGAGCAGGGGGAGAAGGTACGAGCAGTACTTC
D gene: TRBD1; J gene: TRBJ2-1; V gene: TRBV27; clone size: NA; CDR3 protein: CASSTTLVTGIYNEQFF; CDR3 DNA: TGTGCCAGCAGTACTACGCTTGTGACAGGGATCTACAATGAGCAGTTCTTC
D gene: NA; J gene: TRBJ2-5; V gene: TRBV3-1; clone size: once; CDR3 protein: CASSHRVATGETQYF; CDR3 DNA: TGTGCCAGCAGCCACAGGGTTGCGACGGGCGAGACCCAGTACTTC
D gene: NA; J gene: TRBJ2-5; V gene: TRBV12-3/TRBV12-4; clone size: NA; CDR3 protein: CASSSPLALKAQYF; CDR3 DNA: TGTGCCAGCAGTTCCCCCCTAGCGCTGAAGGCCCAGTACTTC
D gene: NA; J gene: TRBJ2-1; V gene: TRBV6-4; clone size: NA; CDR3 protein: CASSAAGLYNEQFF; CDR3 DNA: TGTGCCAGCAGCGCCGCGGGACTCTACAATGAGCAGTTCTTC
D gene: TRBD1; J gene: TRBJ2-5; V gene: TRBV6-5; clone size: many; CDR3 protein: CASSRTGYQETQYF; CDR3 DNA: TGTGCCAGCAGCCGGACAGGGTACCAAGAGACCCAGTACTTC
D gene: NA; J gene: TRBJ1-6; V gene: TRBV6-5; clone size: once; CDR3 protein: CASSYSNGATEPLHF; CDR3 DNA: TGTGCCAGCAGTTACTCGAACGGGGCAACGGAACCCCTCCACTTT
D gene: TRBD2; J gene: TRBJ2-7; V gene: TRBV28; clone size: NA; CDR3 protein: CASSLLAGDHEQYF; CDR3 DNA: TGTGCCAGCAGCCTACTAGCGGGAGATCACGAGCAGTACTTC
D gene: NA; J gene: TRBJ1-2; V gene: TRBV9; clone size: few; CDR3 protein: CASSAGGGYTF; CDR3 DNA: TGTGCCAGCAGCGCCGGAGGTGGCTACACCTTC
D gene: NA; J gene: TRBJ2-7; V gene: TRBV29-1; clone size: NA; CDR3 protein: CSVEHGICEQYF; CDR3 DNA: TGCAGCGTTGAGCACGGGATTTGCGAGCAGTACTTC
D gene: NA; J gene: TRBJ2-4; V gene: TRBV14; clone size: few; CDR3 protein: CASSQGRISLRENIQYF; CDR3 DNA: TGTGCCAGCAGCCAAGGGAGGATTAGCCTGAGGGAAAACATTCAGTACTTC